These 28 T cell receptor beta chains were all obtained from the same sample, sequenced in a study of CD8 T cells in Susac syndrome. RNA, at about 0.45 to 1 ug, was reverse transcribed with random hexamers. MiXCR, run by TCRdb on the immunoSEQ multiplex PCR reads, gives a single entry per CDR3 protein. The data contain under 200,000 distinct CDR3 sequences, roughly 90% of them singletons. Source material: CD4+ T cells from PBMCs. All receptors derive from a human donor with Susac syndrome.

This clonotype was counted a single time. Its ends do not fully match the called genes, so a read error is possible. The J gene is TRBJ2-7, the V gene TRBV5-1; 10 bases are shared with TRBD2. CDR3 size: 14 residues. Germline CDR1 reads SGHRS; CDR2 reads YFSETQ. For the CDR3, the DNA is TGCGCCAGCACCTTGGCTAGCGGGAGTCTCGAGCAGTACTTC. This sequence encodes CASTLASGSLEQYF.

This sequence joins TRBV18 and TRBJ2-7; weak D call: TRBD1 (6 bases). This CDR3 contains 17 residues. The V gene lost 5 bases and the J gene lost 0 bases, with 20 bases spanning the gap. Germline V CDR1 and CDR2: KGHSH, LQKENI. The CDR3 DNA reads TGTGCCAGCTCAGCAAATAAGAACAGGGATAGCTCCTACGAGCAGTACTTC. As protein: CASSANKNRDSSYEQYF.

V gene TRBV7-9 combines with J gene TRBJ1-1; the D gene is possibly TRBD1 (5 bases). Trimming shortened V by 6 bases and J by 1 base, and 9 bases separated the two germline ends. The CDR3 is 13 amino acids. From germline, CDR1 is SEHNR and CDR2 FQNEAQ (reference sequence). In DNA, the CDR3 is TGTGCCAGCAGAGGGACCACGAACACTGAAGCTTTCTTT. Translated: CASRGTTNTEAFF. Combining the CDR3 with reference TRBV7-9 and TRBJ1-1 gives the whole variable domain DTGVSQNPRHKITKRGQNVTFRCDPISEHNRLYWYRQTLGQGPEFLTYFQNEAQLEKSRLLSDRFSAERPKGSFSTLEIQRTEQGDSAMYLCASRGTTNTEAFFGQGTRLTVV.

The J gene is TRBJ1-2, the V gene TRBV18; D remains ambiguous. Germline assignment: CDR1 KGHSH and CDR2 LQKENI. Trimming removed 8 bases at V and 6 bases at J, with 16 bases between. The CDR3 contains 13 residues. The CDR3 DNA reads TGTGCCAGCGGAAAGATGGAAACGGATGGCTACACCTTC. This translates into CASGKMETDGYTF.

This clonotype was seen a handful of times. The gene calls are TRBV5-1 and TRBJ2-7; TRBD2 aligns across 13 bases. The V segment lost 4 bases and the J segment 3 bases; nucleotides outside the gene matches: 4. Germline V gene sequence: CDR1 SGHRS, CDR2 YFSETQ. The CDR3 runs 15 residues. The CDR3 loop is CASSTGLAGFYEQYF. The CDR3, as DNA: TGCGCCAGCAGCACGGGACTAGCGGGATTCTACGAGCAGTACTTC.

This chain connects TRBV27 to TRBJ2-1; the match to TRBD1 covers 7 bases. This CDR3 is 15 amino acids long. CDR1 and CDR2 (germline): MNHEY, SMNVEV (reference sequence). After removal of 6 bases from V and 1 base from J, the junction contained 6 bases not matched to a gene. In DNA form, the CDR3 reads TGTGCCAGCAGCATAGGGACAGCATCCTACAATGAGCAGTTCTTC. This sequence encodes CASSIGTASYNEQFF.

The chain links TRBV6-5 to TRBJ1-2, with D possibly being TRBD1 (5 bases). The CDR3 runs 16 residues. Germline V gene lookup returns CDR1 MNHEY and CDR2 SVGAGI. Trimming shortened V by 1 base and J by 6 bases, and 18 bases separated the two germline ends. The chain's CDR3 is CASSYFVRGTRNGYTF. The CDR3 DNA reads TGTGCCAGCAGTTACTTTGTCCGGGGCACGAGGAATGGCTACACCTTC.

The rearrangement joins TRBV5-4 to TRBJ2-3, with D unclear. Germline V gives CDR1 SGHNT, CDR2 YYREEE (reference sequence). V was clipped by 3 bases and J by 0 bases, with 8 bases between them. The CDR3 has 14 residues. CDR3 residues: CASSWATSTDTQYF. In DNA, the CDR3 is TGTGCCAGCAGCTGGGCGACTAGCACAGATACGCAGTATTTT.

V is TRBV27 and J is TRBJ2-7; 14 bases line up with TRBD2. Trimming cost V 8 bases and J 3 bases; bases outside gene matches: 6. This CDR3 contains 15 residues. The germline CDR1 and CDR2 sequences are MNHEY and SMNVEV (reference sequence). The CDR3 reads CASGRGLAGVYEQYF. CDR3 DNA: TGTGCCAGCGGCCGGGGACTAGCGGGAGTCTACGAGCAGTACTTC.

The chain employs TRBV10-3 and TRBJ2-3; D is undetermined. The length of the CDR3 is 16 residues. From germline, CDR1 is ENHRY and CDR2 SYGVKD. V was trimmed by 0 bases and J by 0 bases, leaving 10 bases between them. DNA of the CDR3: TGTGCCATCAGTGAGTCGACTCGTGCTAGCACAGATACGCAGTATTTT. This sequence encodes CAISESTRASTDTQYF.

The CDR3 spells CASMTGAVGQGGSYEQYF. The CDR3 DNA reads as TGTGCCAGCATGACCGGCGCTGTAGGACAGGGGGGCTCCTACGAGCAGTACTTC. This chain joins TRBV28 and TRBJ2-7, with 10 bases identical to TRBD1. Germline CDR1 and CDR2: MDHEN and SYDVKM. The CDR3 runs 18 residues. V shed 7 bases and J 0 bases; nucleotides not matched to a gene: 15.

This chain uses TRBV7-2 with TRBJ1-1; the match to TRBD1 covers 11 bases. The ends lost 4 bases at V and 4 bases at J; junction bases unmatched: 8. The CDR3 length is 16 residues. Germline V lookup: CDR1 SGHTA, CDR2 FQGNSA. DNA of the CDR3: TGTGCCAGCAGCTCCTGGACAGGGGGCTGGGGCACTGAAGCTTTCTTT. Residues: CASSSWTGGWGTEAFF.

The rearrangement links TRBV7-6 to TRBJ2-7, with D hard to call. Germline CDR1 SGHVS, CDR2 FNYEAQ. This CDR3 has 14 residues. V was clipped by 0 bases and J by 0 bases, with 6 bases between them. The CDR3 DNA is TGTGCCAGCAGCTTAGCGTTTTACTCCTACGAGCAGTACTTC. Translated, it gives CASSLAFYSYEQYF.

This clonotype came up a few times. This rearrangement joins TRBV5-1 to TRBJ2-3; weak D call: TRBD2 (6 bases). Deletions cut 0 bases from V and 1 base from J, with 9 bases between. Germline V lookup: CDR1 SGHRS, CDR2 YFSETQ. This CDR3 has 15 amino acids. In nucleotides, the CDR3 is TGCGCCAGCAGCTTGGGCGGGAAGGGCACAGATACGCAGTATTTT. It is translated as CASSLGGKGTDTQYF.

The chain uses TRBV7-9 and TRBJ2-7; D possibly matches TRBD1 or TRBD2 (5 bases each). Germline V gene lookup returns CDR1 SEHNR and CDR2 FQNEAQ (reference sequence). V was trimmed by 5 bases and J by 3 bases, leaving 17 bases between them. This CDR3 has 15 amino acids. CDR3 residues: CASSLRGTIYYEQYF. Written as DNA, the CDR3 is TGTGCCAGCAGCCTCCGTGGGACCATTTACTACGAGCAGTACTTC.

V is TRBV29-1 and J is TRBJ1-5, with 10 positions matching TRBD1. The V segment lost 4 bases and the J segment 2 bases; nucleotides outside the gene matches: 2. This CDR3 has 14 amino acids. The germline V gene encodes CDR1 SQVTM and CDR2 ANQGSEA. CDR3 DNA: TGCAGCGTTGCAGGGACAGGGGGCAATCAGCCCCAGCATTTT. Translating it yields CSVAGTGGNQPQHF.

This clonotype was detected a few times. The chain recombines TRBV5-1 with TRBJ1-1; a weak D match, TRBD1 (6 bases). Trimming removed 1 base from V and 2 bases from J, with 9 bases in between. Germline assignment: CDR1 SGHRS and CDR2 YFSETQ. This CDR3 has 14 amino acids. CDR3 region: CASSLNGGNTEAFF. CDR3 bases: TGCGCCAGCAGCTTGAACGGGGGCAACACTGAAGCTTTCTTT.

The chain joins TRBV3-1 to TRBJ2-1; 7 nucleotides match TRBD2. The CDR3 extends over 15 amino acids. The J segment lost 1 base and the V segment lost 2 bases, leaving 2 bases of the junction unmatched. CDR1 and CDR2 (germline): LGHDT, YNNKEL (reference sequence). Here the CDR3 reads CASSQRGESYNEQFF. DNA of the CDR3: TGTGCCAGCAGCCAACGGGGGGAATCCTACAATGAGCAGTTCTTC.

This sequence joins TRBV5-6 and TRBJ2-2; 9 nucleotides line up with TRBD2. The CDR3 is 17 amino acids. J gave up 7 bases and V 4 bases, and 14 bases lay outside the gene matches. The V gene's germline CDR1 is SGHDT and CDR2 YYEEEE. The CDR3 region is CASSTERSGGPGGELFF. For the CDR3, the DNA is TGTGCCAGCAGCACGGAACGTAGCGGGGGTCCTGGCGGGGAGCTGTTTTTT.

CDR3 region: CSARDQGLYGYTF. In nucleotides, the CDR3 is TGCAGTGCTAGAGATCAGGGGCTTTATGGCTACACCTTC. The chain employs TRBV20-1 and TRBJ1-2, with a possible D match to TRBD1 (6 bases). The V gene's germline CDR1 is DFQATT and CDR2 SNEGSKA (reference sequence). This CDR3 is 13 amino acids long. The V end was cut by 0 bases, the J end by 5 bases, with 10 bases between.

The genes are TRBV19 and TRBJ1-1; the D gene is possibly TRBD1 (5 bases). V lost 8 bases, J lost 0 bases, and 7 bases lay in between. This CDR3 has 12 residues. CDR1 is LNHDA, CDR2 SQIVND, per germline (reference sequence). The CDR3 bases are TGTGCCAGTCGGACAATGAACACTGAAGCTTTCTTT. It is translated as CASRTMNTEAFF.

DNA for the CDR3: TGCAGTGCTAGAGGTGGGGGGGTCAATCAGCCCCAGCATTTT. Amino acids: CSARGGGVNQPQHF. The chain is built from TRBV20-1 and TRBJ1-5; D possibly corresponds to TRBD1 (5 bases). Trimming took 1 base from V and 3 from J, leaving 10 bases between them. The CDR3 contains 14 residues. Germline V CDR1 and CDR2: DFQATT, SNEGSKA (reference sequence).

This clonotype was seen a handful of times. The rearrangement joins TRBV9 to TRBJ1-3, with D hard to call. V was shortened by 4 bases and J by 0 bases, with 5 bases between the two germline ends. The CDR3 is 13 amino acids. Germline V gene data show CDR1 as SGDLS and CDR2 as YYNGEE. CDR3: CASSPISGNTIYF. The CDR3 region has the DNA TGTGCCAGCAGCCCGATCTCTGGAAACACCATATATTTT.

V is TRBV25-1 and J is TRBJ1-4; D is possibly TRBD1 (6 bases). Trimming cost V 2 bases and J 7 bases, with 14 bases left between them. The CDR3 totals 15 residues. Germline CDR1 MGHDK, CDR2 SYGVNS. CDR3 loop: CASSERGIGSEKLFF. As DNA, the CDR3 is TGTGCCAGCAGTGAAAGGGGGATTGGGAGTGAAAAACTGTTTTTT.

The genes are TRBV29-1 and TRBJ2-2; no clear D. Germline CDR1 SQVTM, CDR2 ANQGSEA. The germline V and J ends were trimmed by 6 bases and 0 bases, with 5 bases remaining between them. The CDR3 extends over 12 amino acids. The CDR3 DNA reads TGCAGCGTCCGATCGAACACCGGGGAGCTGTTTTTT. Amino acid sequence: CSVRSNTGELFF.

CDR3 sequence (DNA): TGCAGTGCTAGACTCGGGACCCATGACTACGAGCAGTACTTC. Its protein product is CSARLGTHDYEQYF. This chain joins TRBV20-1 and TRBJ2-7; TRBD1 or TRBD2 may be the D gene (5 bases each). Trimming left V 2 bases short and J 3 bases short, with 14 bases between. This CDR3 spans 14 amino acids. Germline V gene data show CDR1 as DFQATT and CDR2 as SNEGSKA (reference sequence).

This chain's CDR3 is CASSQDLRTRGEQFF. DNA of the CDR3: TGTGCCAGCAGCCAAGATTTGAGGACCCGGGGTGAGCAGTTCTTC. This chain connects TRBV14 to TRBJ2-1, with D possibly TRBD2 on 5 matching bases. Germline V gives CDR1 SGHDN, CDR2 FVKESK. The CDR3 has 15 residues. Trimming removed 0 bases at V and 9 bases at J, with 15 bases between.

This chain connects TRBV3-1 to TRBJ2-7; 7 nucleotides line up with TRBD2. V shed 0 bases, J shed 2 bases, and the junction held 4 bases outside the gene matches. The germline CDR1 and CDR2 sequences are LGHDT and YNNKEL (reference sequence). CDR3 length equals 15 residues. The CDR3 nucleotides are TGTGCCAGCAGCCAAGACGGCCGGGAGGCCTACGAGCAGTACTTC. Translating gives CASSQDGREAYEQYF.